This passage covers 5 T cell receptor beta chains from one sample sequenced in a study of T cell repertoires in cytomegalovirus infection. Each CDR3 protein is one row after TCRdb ran MiXCR on the reads. The sample contains about 310,000 distinct CDR3 sequences, about 17% of which appear only once. Sample: PBMCs. The receptors were gathered from a human donor in good health (CMV status not recorded). Some clones in this sample may be carry-over from other donors' samples.

The rearrangement joins TRBV12-3 or TRBV12-4 to TRBJ2-3; D is possibly TRBD2 (6 bases). CDR3 length: 17 residues. The V end lost 3 bases, the J end lost 2 bases, and 18 bases lay between the germline ends. The CDR3 spells CASSFRSGTFTTDTQYF. The CDR3 region has the DNA TGTGCCAGCAGTTTCAGGTCCGGGACTTTCACCACAGATACGCAGTATTTT.

This clonotype was seen a few times. The chain uses TRBV6-5 and TRBJ2-4; 8 bases are shared with TRBD1. V lost 0 bases and J lost 5; bases outside the gene matches: 0. The CDR3 runs to 14 residues. Germline V gives CDR1 MNHEY, CDR2 SVGAGI. CDR3 DNA: TGTGCCAGCAGTTACTCGGACAGGGAAAACATTCAGTACTTC. Translating gives CASSYSDRENIQYF.

This clonotype was detected only a few times. CDR3 protein: CASGDPLGGELFF. The CDR3 DNA is TGTGCTAGTGGGGACCCCCTGGGAGGGGAGCTGTTTTTT. The chain combines TRBV7-7 with TRBJ2-2; possibly TRBD1 or TRBD2 for D (5 bases each). Germline V lookup: CDR1 SSHAT, CDR2 FNYEAQ (reference sequence). This CDR3 has 13 amino acids.

This clonotype appeared a few times. The chain carries TRBV27 and TRBJ1-2, with D perhaps matching TRBD1 (6 bases). Trimming took 3 bases from V and 4 from J, leaving 15 bases between them. CDR1 and CDR2 from the germline V gene are MNHEY and SMNVEV (reference sequence). The CDR3 is 15 amino acids. CDR3 in DNA: TGTGCCAGCAGTTTCCGCATTGGGGGGGCCTATGGCTACACCTTC. It yields the protein CASSFRIGGAYGYTF.

The chain employs TRBV4-1 and TRBJ2-6, with TRBD1 matching 11 bases. Trimming at V came to 2 bases and at J to 2 bases, leaving 2 bases not matched to a gene. The CDR3 sequence is 17 residues long. Germline-derived CDR1 and CDR2 are MGHRA and YSYEKL. CDR3 in DNA: TGCGCCAGCAGCCAACGGGGACAGGGGGCTGGGGCCAACGTCCTGACTTTC. Protein sequence: CASSQRGQGAGANVLTF.